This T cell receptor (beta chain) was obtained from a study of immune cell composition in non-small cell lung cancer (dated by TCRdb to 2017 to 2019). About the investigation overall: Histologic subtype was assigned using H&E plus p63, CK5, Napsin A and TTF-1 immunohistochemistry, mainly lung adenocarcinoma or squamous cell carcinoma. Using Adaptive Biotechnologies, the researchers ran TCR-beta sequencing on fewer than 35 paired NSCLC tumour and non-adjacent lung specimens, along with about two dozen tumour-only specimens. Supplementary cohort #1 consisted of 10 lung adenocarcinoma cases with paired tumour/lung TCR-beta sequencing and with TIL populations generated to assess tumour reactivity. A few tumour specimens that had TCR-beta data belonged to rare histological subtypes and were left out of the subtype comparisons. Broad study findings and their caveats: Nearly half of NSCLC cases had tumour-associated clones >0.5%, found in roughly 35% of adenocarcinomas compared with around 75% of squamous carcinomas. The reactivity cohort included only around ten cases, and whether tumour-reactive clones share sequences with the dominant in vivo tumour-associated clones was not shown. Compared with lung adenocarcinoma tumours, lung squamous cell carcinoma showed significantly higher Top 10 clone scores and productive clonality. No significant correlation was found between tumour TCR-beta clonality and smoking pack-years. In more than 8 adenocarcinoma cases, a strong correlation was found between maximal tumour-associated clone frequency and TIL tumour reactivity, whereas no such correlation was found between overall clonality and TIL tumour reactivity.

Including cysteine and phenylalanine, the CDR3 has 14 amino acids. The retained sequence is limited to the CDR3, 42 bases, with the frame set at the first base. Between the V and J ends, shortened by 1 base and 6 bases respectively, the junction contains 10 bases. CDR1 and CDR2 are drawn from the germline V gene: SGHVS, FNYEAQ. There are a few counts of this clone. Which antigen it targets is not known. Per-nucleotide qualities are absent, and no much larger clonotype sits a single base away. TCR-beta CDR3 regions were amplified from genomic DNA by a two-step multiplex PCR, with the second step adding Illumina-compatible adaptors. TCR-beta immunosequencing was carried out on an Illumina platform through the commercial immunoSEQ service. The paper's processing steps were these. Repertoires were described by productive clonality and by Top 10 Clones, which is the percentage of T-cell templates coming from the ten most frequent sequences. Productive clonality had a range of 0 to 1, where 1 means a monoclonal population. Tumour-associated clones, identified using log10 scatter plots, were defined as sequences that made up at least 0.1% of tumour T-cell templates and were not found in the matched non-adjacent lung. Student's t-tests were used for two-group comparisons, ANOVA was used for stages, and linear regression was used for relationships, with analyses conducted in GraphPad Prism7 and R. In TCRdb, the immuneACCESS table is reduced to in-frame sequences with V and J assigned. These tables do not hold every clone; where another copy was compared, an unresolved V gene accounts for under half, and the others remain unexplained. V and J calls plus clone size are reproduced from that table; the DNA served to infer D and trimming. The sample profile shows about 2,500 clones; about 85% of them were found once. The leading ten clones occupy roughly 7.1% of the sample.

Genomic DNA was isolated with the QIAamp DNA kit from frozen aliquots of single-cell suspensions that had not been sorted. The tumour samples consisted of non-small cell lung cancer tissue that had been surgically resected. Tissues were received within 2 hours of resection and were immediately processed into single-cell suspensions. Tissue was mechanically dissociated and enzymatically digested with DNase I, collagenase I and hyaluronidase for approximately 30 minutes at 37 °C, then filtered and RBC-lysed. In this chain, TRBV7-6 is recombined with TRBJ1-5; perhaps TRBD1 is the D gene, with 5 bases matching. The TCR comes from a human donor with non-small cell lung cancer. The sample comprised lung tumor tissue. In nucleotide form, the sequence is TGTGCCAGCAGCTTAGGTTTGGGGCTTCAGCCCCAGCATTTT. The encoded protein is CASSLGLGLQPQHF.